The next 15 T cell receptor beta chains were all read from a single sample in a study of blood T cell repertoires in COVID-19. Some clones are missing from TCRdb's copy, which holds only in-frame ones; the method was immunoSEQ multiplex PCR. The sample lists approximately 190,000 clones; roughly 81% were seen once. The source material was peripheral blood. The receptor set was obtained from a woman aged 70 to 79 with active or convalescent COVID-19.

This chain connects TRBV5-1 to TRBJ2-7; TRBD1 agrees at 7 bases. Germline trimming cut 3 bases from V and 1 base from J; bases unmatched to any gene: 4. CDR1 is SGHRS and CDR2 is YFSETQ in the germline V gene. The CDR3 runs 14 residues. DNA of the CDR3: TGCGCCAGCAGCTCTACAGGGGCGTCCTACGAGCAGTACTTC. It specifies CASSSTGASYEQYF. Full variable domain (missing parts from reference TRBV5-1 and TRBJ2-7): KAGVTQTPRYLIKTRGQQVTLSCSPISGHRSVSWYQQTPGQGLQFLFEYFSETQRNKGNFPGRFSGRQFSNSRSEMNVSTLELGDSALYLCASSSTGASYEQYFGPGTRLTVT.

V and J are TRBV2 and TRBJ2-2; 7 bases align to TRBD1. The CDR3 has 12 residues. Germline loops: CDR1 SNHLY, CDR2 FYNNEI. Trimming took 5 bases from V and 9 from J; bases not matched to a gene: 3. DNA of the CDR3: TGTGCCAGCAGTTACAGGGGCCGGGAGCTGTTTTTT. It translates to CASSYRGRELFF.

The chain links TRBV27 to TRBJ1-1, with 10 bases lining up with TRBD1. The CDR3 runs 16 residues. Trimming took 2 bases from V and 3 from J; bases not matched to a gene: 6. Germline-derived CDR1 and CDR2 are MNHEY and SMNVEV (reference sequence). This chain's CDR3 is CASSLRTGGGHTEAFF. As DNA, the CDR3 is TGTGCCAGCAGTTTACGGACAGGGGGAGGGCACACTGAAGCTTTCTTT.

V is TRBV2 and J is TRBJ2-5; TRBD2 might be the D (6 bases). The V gene lost 6 bases and the J gene lost 0 bases, with 20 bases spanning the gap. This CDR3 has 17 amino acids. Germline V lookup: CDR1 SNHLY, CDR2 FYNNEI. The CDR3 region has the DNA TGTGCCAGCAGAGAAAGCCGGGGACTCCGGTACCAAGAGACCCAGTACTTC. Residues: CASRESRGLRYQETQYF.

V is TRBV7-3 and J is TRBJ2-3; 10 nucleotides align to TRBD2. In germline, CDR1 is SGHTA, CDR2 FQGTGA. The V segment lost 2 bases and the J segment 3 bases; nucleotides outside the gene matches: 2. The CDR3 runs 15 residues. CDR3 DNA sequence: TGTGCCAGCAGCTTACAGGGACTAGCGACAGATACGCAGTATTTT. This codes for CASSLQGLATDTQYF.

This CDR3 is CASSRGQGFNQPQHF. The CDR3, as DNA: TGTGCCAGCAGTCGAGGACAGGGTTTTAATCAGCCCCAGCATTTT. The chain combines TRBV6-5 with TRBJ1-5; TRBD1 aligns across 8 bases. Germline V gives CDR1 MNHEY, CDR2 SVGAGI. This CDR3 has 15 amino acids. J was trimmed by 4 bases and V by 5 bases; bases with no gene match: 7.

The rearrangement joins TRBV2 to TRBJ1-6; 7 nucleotides align to TRBD1. The CDR3 length is 14 residues. The germline gives CDR1 SNHLY, CDR2 FYNNEI. The ends lost 6 bases at V and 6 bases at J; junction bases unmatched: 5. CDR3 protein: CASSRQGGNSPLHF. In nucleotides, the CDR3 is TGTGCCAGCAGCCGACAGGGAGGTAATTCACCCCTCCACTTT.

The V gene is TRBV27, the J gene TRBJ2-1; D remains unclear. The V end lost 3 bases, the J end lost 5 bases, and 14 bases lay between the germline ends. The CDR3 consists of 15 residues. The germline V gene encodes CDR1 MNHEY and CDR2 SMNVEV (reference sequence). CDR3 amino acids: CASSFAGGPDNEQFF. DNA for the CDR3: TGTGCCAGCAGTTTCGCCGGCGGCCCCGACAATGAGCAGTTCTTC.

V gene TRBV5-6 combines with J gene TRBJ2-1; a weak D match, TRBD2 (6 bases). The germline V gene encodes CDR1 SGHDT and CDR2 YYEEEE. The germline V and J ends were trimmed by 4 bases and 10 bases, with 12 bases remaining between them. There are 12 residues in the CDR3. In nucleotides, the CDR3 is TGTGCCAGCAGCATGGCCACTAGCGAGCAGTTCTTC. This encodes CASSMATSEQFF.

J is TRBJ1-2 and V is TRBV27; D perhaps matches TRBD1 (5 bases). CDR1 MNHEY and CDR2 SMNVEV come from the germline V gene (reference sequence). V was shortened by 6 bases and J by 0 bases, with 8 bases between the two germline ends. The CDR3 has 13 amino acids. The CDR3 protein is CASSPGANYGYTF. DNA of the CDR3: TGTGCCAGCAGCCCGGGGGCTAACTATGGCTACACCTTC.

Remarks on this clone: Other nucleotide sequences in the sample specify the same CDR3. The rearrangement joins TRBV5-1 to TRBJ2-1; 11 nucleotides agree with TRBD2. From germline, CDR1 is SGHRS and CDR2 YFSETQ. Unmatched junction bases numbered 1, after V lost 1 base and J lost 1 base. This CDR3 has 16 residues. CDR3 coding DNA: TGCGCCAGCAGCTTGACTAGCGGGAGTTCCTACAATGAGCAGTTCTTC. This gives the protein CASSLTSGSSYNEQFF.

The chain uses TRBV5-1 and TRBJ2-3; D not resolved. In germline, CDR1 is SGHRS, CDR2 YFSETQ. This CDR3 region has 15 residues. Between the trimmed V and J ends, which lost 2 bases and 2 bases, there was a span of 12 bases. CDR3 amino acids: CASSFRVSPTDTQYF. The CDR3 coding sequence is TGCGCCAGCAGCTTCCGGGTTTCGCCCACAGATACGCAGTATTTT.

In this sample, this clone turned up a few times. The chain combines TRBV19 with TRBJ2-3, with 8 bases matching TRBD2. The length of the CDR3 is 16 residues. CDR1 LNHDA and CDR2 SQIVND come from the germline V gene (reference sequence). After removal of 4 bases from V and 1 base from J, the junction contained 7 bases not matched to a gene. The DNA of the CDR3 is TGTGCCAGTAGTAGATCATCGGGAGGGGGCACAGATACGCAGTATTTT. Amino acid sequence: CASSRSSGGGTDTQYF.

The chain joins TRBV12-2 to TRBJ2-1; the table assigns TRBD2, which was not confirmed against the DNA. TRBV12-2 represents a pseudogene. The CDR3 totals 18 residues. The CDR3 region has the DNA TGTGCAAGTCGCTTAGATGGAGGGGCCAAAGAAACCTACAATGAGCAGTTCTTC. It specifies CASRLDGGAKETYNEQFF.

The rearrangement joins TRBV6-6 to TRBJ2-3, with 14 bases identical to TRBD2. This CDR3 region has 15 residues. V lost 3 bases, J lost 5 bases, and 1 base stayed unmatched. From germline, CDR1 is MNHNY and CDR2 SVGAGI (reference sequence). The CDR3 reads CASSYGTSGRDTQYF. DNA of the CDR3: TGTGCCAGCAGTTATGGGACTAGCGGGAGAGATACGCAGTATTTT.